The rows below give T cell receptor beta chains drawn from one sample of a study of vaccination and CD4 T cells after COVID-19. Their target antigens are unknown. TCRdb reprocessed the PCR reads with MiXCR, giving one entry per CDR3 protein. The data show about 5,600 distinct CDR3 sequences, 35% to 50% seen once. Sequenced sample: CD4+ T cells from blood, cultured in vitro. These receptor sequences come from a human donor in good health. Both conserved end residues are part of each CDR3. The D gene is left open where the match is weak. Part of the rows lack a size; the others show once, few, many or a class for expanded clones.

CDR3: CSARTGTEEETQYF
DNA: TGCAGTGCTAGAACCGGGACGGAAGAAGAGACCCAGTACTTC
D: -
V: TRBV20-1
J: TRBJ2-5
size: few

CDR3: CASSYGPVGTEAFF
DNA: TGTGCCAGCAGTTACGGGCCAGTCGGCACTGAAGCTTTCTTT
D: -
V: TRBV6-5
J: TRBJ1-1
size: -

CDR3: CSLKPNYYNEQFF
DNA: TGCAGCCTTAAACCTAATTATTACAATGAGCAGTTCTTC
D: -
V: TRBV20-1
J: TRBJ2-1
size: -

CDR3: CASSLPPILLAGGRTDTQYF
DNA: TGTGCCAGCAGCCTACCACCCATTTTACTAGCGGGGGGACGTACAGATACGCAGTATTTT
D: TRBD2
V: TRBV7-9
J: TRBJ2-3
size: -

CDR3: CSARVANMGAAETQYF
DNA: TGCAGTGCTAGAGTCGCTAACATGGGCGCCGCAGAGACCCAGTACTTC
D: -
V: TRBV20-1
J: TRBJ2-5
size: few

CDR3: CASRFPVIYSGANVLTF
DNA: TGTGCCAGCAGGTTCCCAGTCATTTACTCTGGGGCCAACGTCCTGACTTTC
D: -
V: TRBV7-2
J: TRBJ2-6
size: -

CDR3: CATHRAMNTEAFF
DNA: TGCGCCACCCACAGGGCAATGAACACTGAAGCTTTCTTT
D: -
V: TRBV10-2
J: TRBJ1-1
size: -

CDR3: CASSLGSEAGNTGELFF
DNA: TGTGCCAGCAGCTTAGGGTCGGAGGCAGGCAACACCGGGGAGCTGTTTTTT
D: -
V: TRBV11-3
J: TRBJ2-2
size: -

CDR3: CASSSGAGTGELFF
DNA: TGTGCCAGCAGCTCCGGAGCTGGCACCGGGGAGCTGTTTTTT
D: -
V: TRBV7-8
J: TRBJ2-2
size: -

CDR3: CSARGGTIGARNTQYF
DNA: TGCAGTGCTAGGGGGGGGACTATAGGGGCGAGGAATACGCAGTATTTT
D: TRBD2
V: TRBV20-1
J: TRBJ2-3
size: -

CDR3: CASRPPGRTYEQYF
DNA: TGTGCCAGCAGACCACCGGGACGGACGTACGAGCAGTACTTC
D: -
V: TRBV12-3/TRBV12-4
J: TRBJ2-7
size: -

CDR3: CASSIRQASGSYNSPLHF
DNA: TGTGCCAGTAGTATAAGGCAGGCATCGGGCTCCTATAATTCACCCCTCCACTTT
D: -
V: TRBV19
J: TRBJ1-6
size: -

CDR3: CASRRTGTTEAFF
DNA: TGTGCCAGCAGGCGGACAGGGACCACTGAAGCTTTCTTT
D: TRBD1
V: TRBV2
J: TRBJ1-1
size: few

CDR3: CASCRGYTDTQYF
DNA: TGTGCCAGCTGTCGGGGCTACACAGATACGCAGTATTTT
D: -
V: TRBV27
J: TRBJ2-3
size: -

CDR3: CASSALAGGQETQYF
DNA: TGCGCCAGCAGTGCACTAGCGGGGGGCCAAGAGACCCAGTACTTC
D: TRBD2
V: TRBV10-1
J: TRBJ2-5
size: few

CDR3: CASSSAGTGVYYEQYF
DNA: TGTGCCAGCAGCTCAGCCGGGACAGGGGTTTATTACGAGCAGTACTTC
D: TRBD1
V: TRBV7-6
J: TRBJ2-7
size: -

CDR3: CASSMTTNYGYTF
DNA: TGTGCCAGTAGTATGACAACTAACTATGGCTACACCTTC
D: -
V: TRBV19
J: TRBJ1-2
size: -

CDR3: CASSPPTHTNNYGYTF
DNA: TGTGCCAGCAGCCCACCGACCCATACTAATAACTATGGCTACACCTTC
D: -
V: TRBV14
J: TRBJ1-2
size: once

CDR3: CASSPLEGVRLQHF
DNA: TGTGCCAGCAGTCCCTTGGAGGGGGTCAGGCTCCAGCATTTT
D: -
V: TRBV12-3/TRBV12-4
J: TRBJ1-5
size: -

CDR3: CASSEEASGGGTDTQYF
DNA: TGTGCCAGCAGTGAAGAGGCTAGCGGGGGGGGCACAGATACGCAGTATTTT
D: TRBD2
V: TRBV6-4
J: TRBJ2-3
size: -

CDR3: CATRGEGNYEQYF
DNA: TGTGCCACCAGGGGCGAGGGGAACTACGAGCAGTACTTC
D: -
V: TRBV2
J: TRBJ2-7
size: -

CDR3: CSAVYPPTNYGYTF
DNA: TGCAGTGCGGTATATCCGCCAACTAACTATGGCTACACCTTC
D: -
V: TRBV20-1
J: TRBJ1-2
size: -

CDR3: CASSRQGMGGYTF
DNA: TGTGCCAGCTCACGCCAGGGCATGGGGGGCTACACCTTC
D: -
V: TRBV18
J: TRBJ1-2
size: -

CDR3: CASSQGSLGTDTQYF
DNA: TGTGCCAGCAGTCAAGGGTCTTTAGGCACAGATACGCAGTATTTT
D: -
V: TRBV6-1
J: TRBJ2-3
size: -

CDR3: CSASGLRQGNNQPQHF
DNA: TGCAGTGCTAGTGGTTTGAGACAGGGAAACAATCAGCCCCAGCATTTT
D: TRBD1
V: TRBV20-1
J: TRBJ1-5
size: -

CDR3: CSARRAINRDTGELFF
DNA: TGCAGTGCTAGAAGAGCGATTAACAGGGACACCGGGGAGCTGTTTTTT
D: -
V: TRBV20-1
J: TRBJ2-2
size: few

CDR3: CSASPTRHTGGLFF
DNA: TGCAGTGCTAGCCCCACTCGCCACACCGGGGGGCTGTTTTTT
D: -
V: TRBV20-1
J: TRBJ2-2
size: once

CDR3: CASSAQGTGANVLTF
DNA: TGTGCCAGCAGCGCGCAGGGTACTGGGGCCAACGTCCTGACTTTC
D: -
V: TRBV7-3
J: TRBJ2-6
size: once

CDR3: CASSLQKGTEQFF
DNA: TGTGCCAGCAGCCTACAAAAGGGAACTGAGCAGTTCTTC
D: -
V: TRBV3-1
J: TRBJ2-1
size: -

CDR3: CSATIGTTFEQYF
DNA: TGCAGTGCTACGATCGGGACAACCTTCGAGCAGTACTTC
D: -
V: TRBV20-1
J: TRBJ2-7
size: -

CDR3: CASTVPGTLLSGYTF
DNA: TGTGCCAGCACGGTTCCTGGGACCCTTTTGTCTGGCTACACCTTC
D: -
V: TRBV6-1
J: TRBJ1-2
size: -

CDR3: CASSNRGRSSYNSPLHF
DNA: TGTGCCAGCAGTAACAGGGGAAGGAGCTCCTATAATTCACCCCTCCACTTT
D: TRBD1
V: TRBV2
J: TRBJ1-6
size: -

CDR3: CASRPGQFNQPQHF
DNA: TGCGCCAGCAGACCCGGACAGTTCAATCAGCCCCAGCATTTT
D: -
V: TRBV10-2
J: TRBJ1-5
size: -